This is a list of T cell receptor beta chains from one sample in a study of blood T cell repertoires in COVID-19. Here immunoSEQ multiplex PCR was the method, and the copy in TCRdb shows in-frame clones only, minus some. The sample lists 250,000 to 350,000 clones, around 88% occurring once. Sequencing was performed on PBMCs or T cells enriched from blood (not recorded which). Receptors were obtained from a woman aged 35 to 49 who had recovered from COVID-19. Both conserved end residues are part of each CDR3. A D gene is named only where the DNA matches it firmly.

v_gene	d_gene	j_gene	CDR3aa
TRBV2	TRBD2	TRBJ2-2	CASSDFLAGNTGELFF
TRBV19	-	TRBJ2-3	CASSRETESDTQYF
TRBV19	-	TRBJ1-1	CASSDPAGVETEAFF
TRBV5-1	-	TRBJ2-1	CASSLGPNNEQFF
TRBV7-2	-	TRBJ1-2	CASSTATTDLYGYTF
TRBV15	-	TRBJ2-7	CATSREAGNYEQYF
TRBV24-1	-	TRBJ2-3	CATSDLGQETQYF
TRBV5-4	TRBD1	TRBJ2-3	CASSTERDRAGADTQYF
TRBV6-9	-	TRBJ2-7	CASLVEGGFYEQYF
TRBV4-1	-	TRBJ2-7	CASSQATGPFNEQYF
TRBV9	TRBD1	TRBJ1-2	CASSTDRDYGYTF
TRBV5-1	TRBD1	TRBJ1-1	CASGTGIVNTEAFF
TRBV28	TRBD1	TRBJ1-1	CASTSGTGYIGTEAFF
TRBV10-3	-	TRBJ2-7	CAISGQSYEQYF
TRBV6-5	-	TRBJ1-5	CASSSRTRGNQPQHF
TRBV9	TRBD1	TRBJ2-1	CASSARQGNYEQFF
TRBV15	-	TRBJ1-2	CATSRGLDRKGYTF
TRBV11-1	TRBD1	TRBJ2-7	CASSYSAGTGGYEQYF
TRBV3-1/TRBV3-2	TRBD2	TRBJ2-1	CASSGQREGLFF
TRBV27	-	TRBJ2-2	CASSLVSTGELFF
TRBV28	-	TRBJ1-5	CASSFNLSSNQPQHF
TRBV5-6	-	TRBJ2-3	CASSPKSFTDTQYF
TRBV18	-	TRBJ2-1	CASSPLGAEQFF
TRBV19	TRBD2	TRBJ2-1	CASSVSGWYPNEQFF
TRBV7-9	TRBD2	TRBJ2-1	CASSLAFVAGDNEQFF
TRBV28	TRBD1	TRBJ1-2	CASSPHSGGSNYGYTF
TRBV10-3	TRBD1	TRBJ2-3	CAISAQTGVTDTQYF
TRBV19	-	TRBJ2-1	CASSPGVSEQFF
TRBV11-2	TRBD2	TRBJ2-1	CASSPTGLAGRGVF
TRBV4-1	TRBD2	TRBJ2-5	CASSHAGIGRDETQYF
TRBV7-9	-	TRBJ2-2	CASSPTTGTRTNTGELFF
TRBV2	-	TRBJ1-1	CASRSNRENTEAFF
TRBV28	TRBD1	TRBJ1-5	CASSRTGGPFNQPQHF
TRBV7-2	TRBD1	TRBJ2-1	CASSVIIQGDEQFF
TRBV3-1/TRBV3-2	-	TRBJ1-2	CASSSGVTASANYGYTF
TRBV10-3	-	TRBJ2-7	CATGPSGVEQYF
TRBV5-1	TRBD1	TRBJ1-2	CASSIGQGDGYTF
TRBV7-8	TRBD2	TRBJ2-7	CASSRPRLAESYEQYF
TRBV7-6	-	TRBJ2-5	CASTRGGETQYF
TRBV6-2/TRBV6-3	TRBD2	TRBJ2-3	CASSRLAGRTDTQYF
TRBV10-3	TRBD1	TRBJ1-1	CAISEAGQGKTEAFF
TRBV6-6	-	TRBJ1-5	CASLSQGRNQPQHF
TRBV11-3	TRBD1	TRBJ1-6	CASSAGTGRNSPLHF
TRBV20-1	TRBD2	TRBJ2-1	CSASALAGGDTYNEQFF
TRBV29-1	TRBD1	TRBJ1-1	CSVGTAGGLNTEAFF
TRBV2	-	TRBJ1-1	CARGRTDTEAFF
TRBV4-3	-	TRBJ2-7	CASSQQTSEQYF
TRBV28	-	TRBJ2-4	CASSRGTEGKNIQYF
TRBV5-8	TRBD1	TRBJ1-4	CASSSGGLWEKLFF
TRBV15	-	TRBJ1-2	CATSRRASGGNGYTF
TRBV7-6	-	TRBJ2-7	CASSPQGGSSYEQYF
TRBV3-1/TRBV3-2	TRBD1	TRBJ2-1	CASSQLTGGDEQFF
TRBV7-2	TRBD2	TRBJ2-5	CASSLGLAGEGTQYF
TRBV7-2	-	TRBJ2-7	CASSISEAYEQYF